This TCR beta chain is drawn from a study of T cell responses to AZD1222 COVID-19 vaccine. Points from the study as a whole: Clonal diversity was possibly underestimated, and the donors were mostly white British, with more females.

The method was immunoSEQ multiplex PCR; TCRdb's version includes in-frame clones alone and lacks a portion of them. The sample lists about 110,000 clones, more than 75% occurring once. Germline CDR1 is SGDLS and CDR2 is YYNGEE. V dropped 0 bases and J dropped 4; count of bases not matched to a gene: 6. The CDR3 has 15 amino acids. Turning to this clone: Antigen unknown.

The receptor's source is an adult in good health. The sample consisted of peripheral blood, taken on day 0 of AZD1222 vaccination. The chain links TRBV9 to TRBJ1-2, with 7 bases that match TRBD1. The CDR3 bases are TGTGCCAGCAGCGTAGGAAGGGGGCTGGTCTATGGCTACACCTTC. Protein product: CASSVGRGLVYGYTF.